Presented here are 17 T cell receptor beta chains from one specimen sequenced in a study of cytomegalovirus exposure and HLA in healthy donors (dated by TCRdb to about 2017). To prepare the library, the immunoSEQ multiplex PCR assay was applied. TCRdb mirrors the immuneACCESS table, restricted to in-frame sequences. Some clones are absent from its copies; in checked studies, under half trace to an unresolved V gene, and the reason for the others is unknown. In all, the sample holds around 300,000 clones, and approximately 91% of those were seen once. The biggest ten clones account for 0.9% to 1% of the sample. Input material: PBMCs. These receptors were collected from a man under 40 in good health and CMV-seronegative.

The V gene is TRBV30, the J gene TRBJ1-1; D gene unclear. This CDR3 region has 12 residues. CDR1 GTSNPN and CDR2 SVGIG come from the germline V gene (reference sequence). V was clipped by 3 bases and J by 1 base, with 6 bases between them. The CDR3 bases are TGTGCCTGGAGGCGGGGGAACACTGAAGCTTTCTTT. This encodes CAWRRGNTEAFF. The full variable domain, rest sourced from reference TRBV30 and TRBJ1-1, is SQTIHQWPATLVQPVGSPLSLECTVEGTSNPNLYWYRQAAGRGLQLLFYSVGIGQISSEVPQNLSASRPQDRQFILSSKKLLLSDSGFYLCAWRRGNTEAFFGQGTRLTVV.

The chain links TRBV6-6 to TRBJ1-1; D unresolved. CDR3 length: 14 amino acids. Trimming pared 2 bases from V and 1 base from J, leaving 8 bases between. Germline V gene sequence: CDR1 MNHNY, CDR2 SVGAGI (reference sequence). The CDR3 here is CASSYPAANTEAFF. Written as DNA, the CDR3 is TGTGCCAGCAGTTACCCCGCGGCGAACACTGAAGCTTTCTTT.

Regarding this clone: This sample includes further DNA sequences coding for the same CDR3. This sequence joins TRBV18 and TRBJ1-2; 8 bases are shared with TRBD1. The trim removed 3 bases at V and 5 bases at J, leaving 2 bases unmatched. This CDR3 region has 13 residues. Looked up from germline, CDR1 is KGHSH and CDR2 is LQKENI. CDR3: CASSPDRVYGYTF. The CDR3 DNA follows: TGTGCCAGCTCACCGGACAGGGTTTATGGCTACACCTTC.

This chain uses TRBV6-5 with TRBJ2-4; no firm D call. V was shortened by 0 bases and J by 0 bases, with 9 bases between the two germline ends. The germline V gene encodes CDR1 MNHEY and CDR2 SVGAGI. This CDR3 spans 16 amino acids. The chain's CDR3 is CASSYSRHAAKNIQYF. The CDR3 bases are TGTGCCAGCAGTTACTCGAGACATGCAGCCAAAAACATTCAGTACTTC.

The chain has TRBV4-3 and TRBJ1-6; tentative D call: TRBD1 (5 bases). Germline V lookup: CDR1 LGHNA, CDR2 YSLEER. Between the trimmed V and J ends, which lost 1 base and 5 bases, there was a span of 15 bases. The CDR3 length is 17 residues. The CDR3 bases are TGCGCCAGCAGCCAAGGTAAAATGACAGCCAATAATTCACCCCTCCACTTT. As protein: CASSQGKMTANNSPLHF.

The V and J genes are TRBV2 and TRBJ2-2, with D unresolved. The CDR3 totals 16 residues. Germline CDR1 is SNHLY and CDR2 is FYNNEI. V gave up 4 bases and J gave up 0 bases, with 12 bases separating them. CDR3 DNA: TGTGCCAGCAGTGTTTCAAACCCAGCGAACACCGGGGAGCTGTTTTTT. Translated, it gives CASSVSNPANTGELFF.

This sequence joins TRBV2 and TRBJ2-2, with 8 bases fitting TRBD2. Germline V gene sequence: CDR1 SNHLY, CDR2 FYNNEI. The CDR3 has 15 residues. Trimming cost V 6 bases and J 2 bases; bases outside gene matches: 5. CDR3 bases: TGTGCCAGCAGGGTCAGCGGGGGTAACACCGGGGAGCTGTTTTTT. This translates into CASRVSGGNTGELFF.

This clone was seen once. J is TRBJ2-1 and V is TRBV11-2, with 11 bases matching TRBD2. With 4 bases clipped from V and 8 bases from J, the junction kept 4 bases outside the gene matches. The CDR3 consists of 14 residues. Germline V gene lookup returns CDR1 SGHAT and CDR2 FQNNGV. The CDR3 DNA reads as TGTGCCAGCAGCTATAGCGGGGGGGAGCATGAGCAGTTCTTC. Amino acids: CASSYSGGEHEQFF.

The chain uses TRBV29-1 and TRBJ1-2, with D tentatively TRBD1 (6 bases). V lost 0 bases to trimming and J lost 2 bases, with 10 bases between them. CDR1 is SQVTM and CDR2 is ANQGSEA in the germline V gene. The CDR3 consists of 14 residues. The CDR3, as DNA: TGCAGCGTTGAAGATCTTACAGGGAACTATGGCTACACCTTC. Translating gives CSVEDLTGNYGYTF.

This clone was found once. The J gene is TRBJ2-2, the V gene TRBV5-1; a possible D gene is TRBD1 (7 bases). Between the trimmed V and J ends, which lost 1 base and 7 bases, there was a span of 17 bases. The CDR3 is made up of 16 amino acids. CDR1 is SGHRS and CDR2 is YFSETQ in the germline V gene. The CDR3 DNA reads TGCGCCAGCAGCTTGATCAACCAGGGGGGAGGCGGGGAGCTGTTTTTT. This codes for CASSLINQGGGGELFF.

The count of this clone is one. CDR3 DNA: TGCAGTGCTTACGACAGAAATGAGCAGTTCTTC. Encoded protein: CSAYDRNEQFF. This chain uses TRBV20-1 with TRBJ2-1; TRBD1 might be the D (5 bases). Between the trimmed V and J ends, which lost 5 bases and 7 bases, there was a span of 9 bases. CDR1 DFQATT and CDR2 SNEGSKA come from the germline V gene (reference sequence). This CDR3 is built from 11 residues.

The genes are TRBV4-1 and TRBJ2-1; 9 bases line up with TRBD1. Germline assignment: CDR1 MGHRA and CDR2 YSYEKL. The CDR3 has 14 amino acids. Germline trimming cut 3 bases from V and 9 bases from J; bases unmatched to any gene: 6. CDR3 loop: CASSQRQGGSEQFF. The CDR3, as DNA: TGCGCCAGCAGCCAGCGACAGGGGGGCAGTGAGCAGTTCTTC.

The rearrangement uses TRBV5-1 and TRBJ1-3; 11 positions agree with TRBD1. This CDR3 contains 17 residues. With 0 bases clipped from V and 2 bases from J, the junction kept 4 bases outside the gene matches. The V gene's germline CDR1 is SGHRS and CDR2 YFSETQ. CDR3 residues: CASSLEGTGGPGNTIYF. CDR3 coding DNA: TGCGCCAGCAGCTTGGAAGGGACAGGGGGACCTGGAAACACCATATATTTT.

This chain links TRBV7-6 with TRBJ1-5; tentatively, D is TRBD1 (5 bases). This CDR3 is built from 13 residues. Trimming took 1 base from V and 6 from J, leaving 7 bases between them. Per the germline V gene, CDR1 is SGHVS and CDR2 is FNYEAQ. CDR3 amino acids: CASSLDQGQPQHF. The CDR3 DNA follows: TGTGCCAGCAGCTTAGACCAGGGTCAGCCCCAGCATTTT. Looking up the rest from reference TRBV7-6 and TRBJ1-5 gives the full variable domain: GAGVSQSPRYKVTKRGQDVALRCDPISGHVSLYWYRQALGQGPEFLTYFNYEAQQDKSGLPNDRFSAERPEGSISTLTIQRTEQRDSAMYRCASSLDQGQPQHFGDGTRLSIL.

The V call is TRBV2, the J call TRBJ1-6, with no clear D. The CDR3 spans 15 residues. CDR1 SNHLY and CDR2 FYNNEI come from the germline V gene. The V end was cut by 1 base, the J end by 10 bases, with 14 bases between. CDR3 nucleotide sequence: TGTGCCAGCAGTGAAGACGAAGGAAAGCGGTCACCCCTCCACTTT. It specifies CASSEDEGKRSPLHF. Looking up the rest from reference TRBV2 and TRBJ1-6 gives the full variable domain: EPEVTQTPSHQVTQMGQEVILRCVPISNHLYFYWYRQILGQKVEFLVSFYNNEISEKSEIFDDQFSVERPDGSNFTLKIRSTKLEDSAMYFCASSEDEGKRSPLHFGNGTRLTVT.

The chain couples TRBV2 to TRBJ2-6; no clear D gene. V was shortened by 6 bases and J by 4 bases, with 13 bases between the two germline ends. Germline CDR1 and CDR2: SNHLY and FYNNEI. This CDR3 comprises 15 residues. The CDR3 coding sequence is TGTGCCAGCAGCCAAAATGGCCGAGGGGCCAACGTCCTGACTTTC. Its translation is CASSQNGRGANVLTF.

The V call is TRBV5-5, the J call TRBJ1-4; the D gene is possibly TRBD1 (5 bases). The CDR3 is made up of 17 amino acids. CDR1 and CDR2 (germline): SGHKS, YYEKEE (reference sequence). Trimming stripped 4 bases from V and 5 bases from J, with 21 bases between. CDR3 protein: CASSPGIGGWKNEKLFF. The CDR3 DNA follows: TGTGCCAGCAGCCCAGGGATCGGGGGGTGGAAGAATGAAAAACTGTTTTTT.